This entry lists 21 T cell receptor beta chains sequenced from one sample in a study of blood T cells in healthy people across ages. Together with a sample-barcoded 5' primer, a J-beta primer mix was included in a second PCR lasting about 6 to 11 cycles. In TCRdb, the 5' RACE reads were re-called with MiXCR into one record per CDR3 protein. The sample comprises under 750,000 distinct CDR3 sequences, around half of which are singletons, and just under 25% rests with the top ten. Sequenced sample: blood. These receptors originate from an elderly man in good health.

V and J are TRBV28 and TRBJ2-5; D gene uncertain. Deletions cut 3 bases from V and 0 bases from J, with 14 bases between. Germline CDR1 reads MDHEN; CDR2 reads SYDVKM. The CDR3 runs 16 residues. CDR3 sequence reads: CASSFMTRLYQETQYF. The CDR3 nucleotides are TGTGCCAGCAGTTTCATGACACGCTTGTACCAAGAGACCCAGTACTTC.

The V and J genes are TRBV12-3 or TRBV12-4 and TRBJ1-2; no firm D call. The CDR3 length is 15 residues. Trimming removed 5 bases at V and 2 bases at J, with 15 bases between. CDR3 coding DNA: TGTGCCAGCAGTCCTTACCTGACAATCAACTATGGCTACACCTTC. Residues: CASSPYLTINYGYTF.

The chain's CDR3 is CASGPGASYNSPLHF. Written as DNA, the CDR3 is TGTGCCAGCGGCCCAGGGGCGTCCTATAATTCACCCCTCCACTTT. This chain links TRBV27 with TRBJ1-6; the D gene is possibly TRBD1 (6 bases). This CDR3 contains 15 residues. Germline CDR1 reads MNHEY; CDR2 reads SMNVEV (reference sequence). Trimming shortened V by 8 bases and J by 1 base, and 12 bases separated the two germline ends.

This chain's CDR3 is CASSQEPRETQYF. CDR3 nucleotides: TGCGCCAGCAGCCAAGAACCCCGAGAGACCCAGTACTTC. V gene TRBV4-1 combines with J gene TRBJ2-7; D not resolved. The J call may be mistaken, given a closer DNA end match to TRBJ2-5. Germline CDR1 is MGHRA and CDR2 is YSYEKL. The CDR3 length is 13 residues.

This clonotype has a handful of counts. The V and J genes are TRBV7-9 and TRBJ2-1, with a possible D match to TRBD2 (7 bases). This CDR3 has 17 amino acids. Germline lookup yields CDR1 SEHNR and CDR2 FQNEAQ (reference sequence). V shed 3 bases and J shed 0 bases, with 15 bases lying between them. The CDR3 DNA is TGTGCCAGCAGCTTCGGGGGGCAGTCCCGCTCCTACAATGAGCAGTTCTTC. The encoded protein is CASSFGGQSRSYNEQFF.

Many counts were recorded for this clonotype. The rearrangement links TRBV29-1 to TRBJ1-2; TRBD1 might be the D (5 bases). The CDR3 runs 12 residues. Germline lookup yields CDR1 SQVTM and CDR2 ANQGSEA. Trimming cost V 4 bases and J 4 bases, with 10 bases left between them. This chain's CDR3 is CSVGARAYGYTF. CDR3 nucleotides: TGCAGCGTTGGGGCCAGGGCCTATGGCTACACCTTC.

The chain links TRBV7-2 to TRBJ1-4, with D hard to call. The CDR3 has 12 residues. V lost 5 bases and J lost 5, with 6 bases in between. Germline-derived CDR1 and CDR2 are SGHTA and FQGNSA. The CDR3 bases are TGTGCCAGCAGCACCAGGAATGAAAAACTGTTTTTT. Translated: CASSTRNEKLFF.

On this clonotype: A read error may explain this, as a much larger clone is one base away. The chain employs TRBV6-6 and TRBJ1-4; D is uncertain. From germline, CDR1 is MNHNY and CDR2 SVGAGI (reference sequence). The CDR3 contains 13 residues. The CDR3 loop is CVSSLIGSEKLFF. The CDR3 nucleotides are TGTGTCAGCAGTCTAATTGGGAGTGAAAAACTGTTTTTT.

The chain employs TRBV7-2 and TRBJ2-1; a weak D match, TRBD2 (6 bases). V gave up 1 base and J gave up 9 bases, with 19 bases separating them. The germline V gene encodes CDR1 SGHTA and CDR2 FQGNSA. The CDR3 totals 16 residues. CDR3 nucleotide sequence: TGTGCCAGCAGCTTAGTAGACGGACTACGGGTGGGTGAGCAGTTCTTC. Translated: CASSLVDGLRVGEQFF. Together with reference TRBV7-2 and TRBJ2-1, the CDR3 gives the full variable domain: GAGVSQSPSNKVTEKGKDVELRCDPISGHTALYWYRQSLGQGLEFLIYFQGNSAPDKSGLPSDRFSAERTGGSVSTLTIQRTQQEDSAVYLCASSLVDGLRVGEQFFGPGTRLTVL.

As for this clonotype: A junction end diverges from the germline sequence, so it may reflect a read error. In DNA, the CDR3 is TGTGCCGGCAGCTTAGGCACATACAATGAGCAGTTCTTC. Amino acids: CAGSLGTYNEQFF. J is TRBJ2-1 and V is TRBV7-9; D gene uncertain. The CDR3 has 13 residues. The germline gives CDR1 SEHNR, CDR2 FQNEAQ (reference sequence).

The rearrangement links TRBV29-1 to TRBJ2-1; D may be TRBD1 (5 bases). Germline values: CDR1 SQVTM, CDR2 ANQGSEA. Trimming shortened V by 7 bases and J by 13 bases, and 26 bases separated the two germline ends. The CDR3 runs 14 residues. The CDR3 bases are TGCAGCGGACTGTCTCGGCAGGGTGGCGAGACCCAGTTCTTC. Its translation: CSGLSRQGGETQFF.

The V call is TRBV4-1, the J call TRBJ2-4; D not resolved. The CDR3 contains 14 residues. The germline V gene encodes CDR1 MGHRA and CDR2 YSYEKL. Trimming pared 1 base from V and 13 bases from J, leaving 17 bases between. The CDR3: CASSQGQASLEQYF. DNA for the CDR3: TGCGCCAGCAGCCAAGGCCAAGCGTCCCTAGAGCAGTACTTC.

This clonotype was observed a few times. CDR3 region: CASSLPAGTYNEQFF. As DNA, the CDR3 is TGTGCCAGCAGCTTACCAGCGGGGACCTACAATGAGCAGTTCTTC. This sequence joins TRBV7-2 and TRBJ2-1, with 7 bases aligning to TRBD2. Unmatched junction bases numbered 3, after V lost 2 bases and J lost 2 bases. There are 15 residues in the CDR3. Germline V gives CDR1 SGHTA, CDR2 FQGNSA.

CDR3 region: CASSYPGTGSQPQHF. The CDR3 bases are TGTGCCAGCAGTTACCCCGGGACAGGGAGTCAGCCCCAGCATTTT. The rearrangement joins TRBV6-6 to TRBJ1-5; 9 nucleotides line up with TRBD1. J was trimmed by 6 bases and V by 2 bases; bases with no gene match: 5. Germline CDR1 MNHNY, CDR2 SVGAGI (reference sequence). The CDR3 loop spans 15 amino acids.

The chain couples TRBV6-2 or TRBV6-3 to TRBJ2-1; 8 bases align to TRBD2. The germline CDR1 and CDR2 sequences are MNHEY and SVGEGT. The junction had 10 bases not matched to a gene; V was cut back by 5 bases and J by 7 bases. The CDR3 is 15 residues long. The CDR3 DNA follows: TGTGCCAGCAGTAGGCATAGCGGGATTTCAAATGAGCAGTTCTTC. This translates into CASSRHSGISNEQFF.

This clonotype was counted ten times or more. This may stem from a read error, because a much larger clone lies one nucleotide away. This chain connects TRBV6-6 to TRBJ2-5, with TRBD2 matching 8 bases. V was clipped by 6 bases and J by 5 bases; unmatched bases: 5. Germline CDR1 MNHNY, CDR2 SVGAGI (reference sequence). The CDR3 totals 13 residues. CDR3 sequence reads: CASSRASGETQYF. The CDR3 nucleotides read TGTGCCAGCAGCCGGGCTAGCGGGGAGACCCAGTACTTC.

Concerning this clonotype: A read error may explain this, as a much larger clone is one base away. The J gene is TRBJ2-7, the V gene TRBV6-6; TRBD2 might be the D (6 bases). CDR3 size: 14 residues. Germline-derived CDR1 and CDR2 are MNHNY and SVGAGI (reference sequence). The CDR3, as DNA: TGTACCAGCAATGGGGGGATTCCCCCCTACGAGCAGTACTTC. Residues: CTSNGGIPPYEQYF.

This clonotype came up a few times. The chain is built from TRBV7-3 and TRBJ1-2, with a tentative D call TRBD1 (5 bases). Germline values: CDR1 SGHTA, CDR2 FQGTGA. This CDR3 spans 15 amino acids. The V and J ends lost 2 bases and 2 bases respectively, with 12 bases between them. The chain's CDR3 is CASSLGSGWNYGYTF. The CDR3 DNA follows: TGTGCCAGCAGCTTAGGGTCAGGGTGGAACTATGGCTACACCTTC.

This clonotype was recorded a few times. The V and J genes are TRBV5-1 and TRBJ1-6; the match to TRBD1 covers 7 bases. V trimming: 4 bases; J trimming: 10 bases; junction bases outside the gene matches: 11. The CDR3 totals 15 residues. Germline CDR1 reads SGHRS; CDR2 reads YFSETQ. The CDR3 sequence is CASSTGQVGGSPLHF. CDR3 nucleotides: TGCGCCAGCAGCACTGGACAGGTGGGAGGCTCACCCCTCCACTTT.

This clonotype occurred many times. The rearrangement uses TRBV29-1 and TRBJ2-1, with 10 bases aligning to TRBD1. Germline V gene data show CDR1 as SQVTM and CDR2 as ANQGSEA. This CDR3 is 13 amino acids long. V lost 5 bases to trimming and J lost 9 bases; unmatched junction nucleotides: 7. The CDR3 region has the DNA TGCAGCGTTACCGGGACAGGGGCAAGTGAGCAGTTCTTC. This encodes CSVTGTGASEQFF.

DNA of the CDR3: TGCGCCAGCAGCTTGGGGGGCGACACCGGGGAGCTGTTTTTT. As protein: CASSLGGDTGELFF. V gene TRBV5-1 combines with J gene TRBJ2-2; a possible D gene is TRBD1 (5 bases). This CDR3 contains 14 residues. Trimming left V 0 bases short and J 3 bases short, with 6 bases between. Per germline, CDR1 SGHRS and CDR2 YFSETQ.